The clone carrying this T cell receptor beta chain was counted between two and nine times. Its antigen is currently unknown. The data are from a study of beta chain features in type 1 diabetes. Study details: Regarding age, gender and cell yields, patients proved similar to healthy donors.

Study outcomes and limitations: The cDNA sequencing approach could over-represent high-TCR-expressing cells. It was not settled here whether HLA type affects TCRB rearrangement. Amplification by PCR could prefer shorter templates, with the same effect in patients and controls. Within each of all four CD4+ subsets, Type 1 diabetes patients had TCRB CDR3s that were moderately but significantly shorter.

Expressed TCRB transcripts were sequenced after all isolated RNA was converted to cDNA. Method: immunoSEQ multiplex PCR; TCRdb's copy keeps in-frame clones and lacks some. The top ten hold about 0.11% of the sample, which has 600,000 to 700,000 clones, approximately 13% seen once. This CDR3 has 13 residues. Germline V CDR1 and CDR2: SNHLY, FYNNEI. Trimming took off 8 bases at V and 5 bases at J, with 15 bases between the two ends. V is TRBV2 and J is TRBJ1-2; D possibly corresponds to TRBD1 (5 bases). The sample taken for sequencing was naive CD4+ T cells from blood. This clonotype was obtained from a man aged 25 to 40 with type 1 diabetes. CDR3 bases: TGTGCCAGCGGGCCCCCCAAGGGGTATGGCTACACCTTC. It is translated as CASGPPKGYGYTF.